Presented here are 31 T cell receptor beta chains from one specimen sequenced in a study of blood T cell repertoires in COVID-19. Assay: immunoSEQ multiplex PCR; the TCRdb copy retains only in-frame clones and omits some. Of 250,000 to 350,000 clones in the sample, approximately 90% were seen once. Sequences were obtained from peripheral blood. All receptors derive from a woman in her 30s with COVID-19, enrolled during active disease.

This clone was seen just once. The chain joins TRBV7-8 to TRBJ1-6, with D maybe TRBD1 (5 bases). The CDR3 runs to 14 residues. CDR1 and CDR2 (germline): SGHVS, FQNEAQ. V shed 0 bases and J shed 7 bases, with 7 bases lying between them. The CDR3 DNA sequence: TGTGCCAGCAGCTTAGCAGGGGCCAATTCACCCCTCCACTTT. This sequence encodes CASSLAGANSPLHF.

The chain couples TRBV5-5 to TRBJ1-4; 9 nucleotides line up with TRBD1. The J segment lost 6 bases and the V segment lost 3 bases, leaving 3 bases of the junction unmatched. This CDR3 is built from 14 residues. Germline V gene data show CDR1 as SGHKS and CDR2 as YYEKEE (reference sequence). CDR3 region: CASSWGQGDEKLFF. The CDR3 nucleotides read TGTGCCAGCAGCTGGGGACAGGGTGATGAAAAACTGTTTTTT.

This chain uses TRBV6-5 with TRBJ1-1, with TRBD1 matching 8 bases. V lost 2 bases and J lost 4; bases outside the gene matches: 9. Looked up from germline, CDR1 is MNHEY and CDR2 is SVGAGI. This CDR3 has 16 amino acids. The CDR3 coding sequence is TGTGCCAGCAGTTACATCCCGCAGGGGGCAAGCACTGAAGCTTTCTTT. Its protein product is CASSYIPQGASTEAFF.

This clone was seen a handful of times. The CDR3 is CASSAAGLLVNTEAFF. The CDR3 DNA follows: TGTGCCAGCAGCGCCGCGGGGCTCTTAGTGAACACTGAAGCTTTCTTT. The chain combines TRBV7-9 with TRBJ1-1; perhaps TRBD1 as D (5 bases). This CDR3 has 16 residues. Per germline, CDR1 SEHNR and CDR2 FQNEAQ (reference sequence). The V gene lost 5 bases and the J gene lost 0 bases, with 16 bases spanning the gap.

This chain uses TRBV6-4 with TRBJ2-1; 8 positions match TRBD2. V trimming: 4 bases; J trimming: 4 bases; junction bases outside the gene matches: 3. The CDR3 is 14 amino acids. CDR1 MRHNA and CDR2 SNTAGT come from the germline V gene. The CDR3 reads CASSASGLYNEQFF. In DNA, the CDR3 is TGTGCCAGCAGTGCTAGCGGGCTTTACAATGAGCAGTTCTTC.

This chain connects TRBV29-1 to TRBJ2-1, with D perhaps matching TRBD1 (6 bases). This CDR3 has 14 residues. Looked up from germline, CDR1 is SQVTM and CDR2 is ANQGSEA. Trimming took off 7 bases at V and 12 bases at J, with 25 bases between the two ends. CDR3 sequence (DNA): TGCAGCGGGGAAGGGGGAACCACCTTACTGGGGCAGTTCTTC. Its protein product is CSGEGGTTLLGQFF.

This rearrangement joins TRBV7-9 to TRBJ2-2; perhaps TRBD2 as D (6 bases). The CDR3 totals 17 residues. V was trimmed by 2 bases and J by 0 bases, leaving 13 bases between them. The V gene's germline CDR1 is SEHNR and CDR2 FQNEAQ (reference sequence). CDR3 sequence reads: CASSLITGGTNTGELFF. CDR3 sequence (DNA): TGTGCCAGCAGCTTAATAACGGGCGGGACGAACACCGGGGAGCTGTTTTTT.

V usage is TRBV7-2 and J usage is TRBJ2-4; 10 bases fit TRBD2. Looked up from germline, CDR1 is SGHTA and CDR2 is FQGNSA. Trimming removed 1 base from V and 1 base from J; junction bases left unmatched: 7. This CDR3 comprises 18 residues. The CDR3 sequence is CASSLEGLAGVAKNIQYF. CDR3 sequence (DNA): TGTGCCAGCAGCTTAGAAGGCCTAGCGGGAGTGGCCAAAAACATTCAGTACTTC.

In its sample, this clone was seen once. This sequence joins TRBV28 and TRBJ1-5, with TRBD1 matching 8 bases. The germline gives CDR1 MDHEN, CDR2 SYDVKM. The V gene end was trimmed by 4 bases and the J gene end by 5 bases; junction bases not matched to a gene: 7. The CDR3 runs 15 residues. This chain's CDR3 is CASSYAGGEHQPQHF. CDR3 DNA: TGTGCCAGCAGTTACGCAGGGGGCGAACATCAGCCCCAGCATTTT.

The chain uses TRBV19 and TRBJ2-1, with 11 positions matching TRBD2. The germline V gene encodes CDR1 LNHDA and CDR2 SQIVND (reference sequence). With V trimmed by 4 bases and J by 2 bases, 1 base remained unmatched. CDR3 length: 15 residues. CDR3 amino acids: CASSRGLAAYNEQFF. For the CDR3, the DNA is TGTGCCAGTAGTAGGGGACTAGCGGCCTACAATGAGCAGTTCTTC.

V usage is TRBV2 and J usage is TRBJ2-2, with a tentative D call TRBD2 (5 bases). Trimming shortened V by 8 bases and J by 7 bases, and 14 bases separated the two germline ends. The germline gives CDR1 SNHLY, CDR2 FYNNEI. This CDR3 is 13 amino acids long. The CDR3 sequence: CASRERRNGELFF. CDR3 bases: TGTGCCAGCCGGGAACGACGGAACGGGGAGCTGTTTTTT. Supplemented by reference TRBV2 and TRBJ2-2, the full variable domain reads EPEVTQTPSHQVTQMGQEVILRCVPISNHLYFYWYRQILGQKVEFLVSFYNNEISEKSEIFDDQFSVERPDGSNFTLKIRSTKLEDSAMYFCASRERRNGELFFGEGSRLTVL.

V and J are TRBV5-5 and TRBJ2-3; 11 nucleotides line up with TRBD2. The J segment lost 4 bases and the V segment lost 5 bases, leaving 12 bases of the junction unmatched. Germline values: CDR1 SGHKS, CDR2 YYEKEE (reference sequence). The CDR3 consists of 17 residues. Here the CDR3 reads CASSPGLAVLRADTQYF. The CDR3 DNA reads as TGTGCCAGCAGTCCGGGACTAGCGGTCTTGAGGGCAGATACGCAGTATTTT.

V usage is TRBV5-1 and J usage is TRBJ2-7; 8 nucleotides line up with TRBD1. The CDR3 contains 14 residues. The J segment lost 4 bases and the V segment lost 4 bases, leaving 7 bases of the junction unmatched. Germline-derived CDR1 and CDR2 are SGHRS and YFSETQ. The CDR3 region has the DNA TGCGCCAGCAGCCGTCCAGGGGGCTCATACGAGCAGTACTTC. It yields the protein CASSRPGGSYEQYF.

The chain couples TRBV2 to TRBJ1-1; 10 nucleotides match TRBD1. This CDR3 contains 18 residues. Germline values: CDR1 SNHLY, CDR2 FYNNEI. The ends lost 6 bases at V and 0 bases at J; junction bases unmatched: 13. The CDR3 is CASRGDRGSPFMNTEAFF. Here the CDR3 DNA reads TGTGCCAGCAGAGGGGACAGGGGATCCCCTTTTATGAACACTGAAGCTTTCTTT. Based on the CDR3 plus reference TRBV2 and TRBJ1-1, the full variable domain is EPEVTQTPSHQVTQMGQEVILRCVPISNHLYFYWYRQILGQKVEFLVSFYNNEISEKSEIFDDQFSVERPDGSNFTLKIRSTKLEDSAMYFCASRGDRGSPFMNTEAFFGQGTRLTVV.

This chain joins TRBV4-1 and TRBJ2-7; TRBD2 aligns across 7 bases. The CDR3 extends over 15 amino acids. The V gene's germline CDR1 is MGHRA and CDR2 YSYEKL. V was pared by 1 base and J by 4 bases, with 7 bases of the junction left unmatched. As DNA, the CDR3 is TGCGCCAGCAGCCAAGGGGTAACTAGCGTATACGAGCAGTACTTC. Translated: CASSQGVTSVYEQYF.

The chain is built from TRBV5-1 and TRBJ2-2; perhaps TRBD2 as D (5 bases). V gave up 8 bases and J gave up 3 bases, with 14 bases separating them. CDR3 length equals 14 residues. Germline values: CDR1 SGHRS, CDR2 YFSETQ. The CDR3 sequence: CASSSGEYTGELFF. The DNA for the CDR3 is TGCGCCAGTAGCAGTGGGGAGTACACCGGGGAGCTGTTTTTT.

Here the CDR3 reads CASSPIRASGGELFF. The DNA for the CDR3 is TGTGCCAGCAGTCCTATCAGGGCGTCGGGCGGGGAGCTGTTTTTT. The V and J genes are TRBV16 and TRBJ2-2, with D maybe TRBD1 (5 bases). The V end was cut by 6 bases, the J end by 7 bases, with 18 bases between. The CDR3 sequence is 15 residues long. Germline V gives CDR1 KGHSY, CDR2 FQNENV.

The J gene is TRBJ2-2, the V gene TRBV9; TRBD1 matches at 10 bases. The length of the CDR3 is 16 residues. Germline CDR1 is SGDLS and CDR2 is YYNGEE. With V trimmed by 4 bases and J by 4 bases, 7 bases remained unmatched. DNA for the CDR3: TGTGCCAGCAGCCCCGAGACAGGGGGCCTCACCGGGGAGCTGTTTTTT. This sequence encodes CASSPETGGLTGELFF.

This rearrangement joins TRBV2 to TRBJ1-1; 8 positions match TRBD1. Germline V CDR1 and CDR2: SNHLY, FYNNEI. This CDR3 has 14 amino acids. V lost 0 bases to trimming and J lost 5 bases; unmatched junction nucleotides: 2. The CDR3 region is CASSEAYRGTEAFF. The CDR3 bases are TGTGCCAGCAGTGAAGCCTACAGGGGGACTGAAGCTTTCTTT.

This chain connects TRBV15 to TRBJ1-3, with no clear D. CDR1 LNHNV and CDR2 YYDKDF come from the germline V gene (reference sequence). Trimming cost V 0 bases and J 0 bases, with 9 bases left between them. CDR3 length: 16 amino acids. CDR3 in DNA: TGTGCCACCAGCAGAGAACAGTCCTTCTCTGGAAACACCATATATTTT. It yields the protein CATSREQSFSGNTIYF.

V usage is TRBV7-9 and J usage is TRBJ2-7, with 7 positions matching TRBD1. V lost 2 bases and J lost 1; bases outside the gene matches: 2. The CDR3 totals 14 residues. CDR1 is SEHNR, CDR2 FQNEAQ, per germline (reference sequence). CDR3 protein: CASSLRQGSYEQYF. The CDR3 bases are TGTGCCAGCAGCTTAAGACAGGGATCCTACGAGCAGTACTTC.

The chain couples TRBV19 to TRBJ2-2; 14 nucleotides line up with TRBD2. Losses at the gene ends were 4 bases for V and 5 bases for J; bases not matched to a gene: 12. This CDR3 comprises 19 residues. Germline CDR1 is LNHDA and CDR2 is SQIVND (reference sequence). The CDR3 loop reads CASSNPGTSGSSITGELFF. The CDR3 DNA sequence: TGTGCCAGTAGTAACCCCGGGACTAGCGGGAGTAGTATTACCGGGGAGCTGTTTTTT.

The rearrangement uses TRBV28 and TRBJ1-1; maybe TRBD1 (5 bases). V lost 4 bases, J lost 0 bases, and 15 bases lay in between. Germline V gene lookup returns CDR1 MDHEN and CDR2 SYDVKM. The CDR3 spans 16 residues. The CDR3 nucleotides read TGTGCCAGCAGTTCACCGGATGACAGCCTGAACACTGAAGCTTTCTTT. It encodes CASSSPDDSLNTEAFF.

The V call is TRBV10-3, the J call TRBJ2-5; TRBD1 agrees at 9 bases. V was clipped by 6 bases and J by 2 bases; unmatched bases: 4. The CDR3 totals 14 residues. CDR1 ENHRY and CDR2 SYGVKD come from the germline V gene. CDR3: CAISGTGPQETQYF. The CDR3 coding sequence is TGTGCCATCAGCGGGACAGGGCCACAAGAGACCCAGTACTTC.

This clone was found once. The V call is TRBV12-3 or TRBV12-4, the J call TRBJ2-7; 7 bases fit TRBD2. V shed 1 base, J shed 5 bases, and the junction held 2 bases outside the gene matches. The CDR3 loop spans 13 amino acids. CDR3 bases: TGTGCCAGCAGTTTAGTTGGGAGGGACGAGCAGTACTTC. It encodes CASSLVGRDEQYF.

Written as DNA, the CDR3 is TGTGCCTGGAGTGTACCGGGGACAGGGTCGGGAAACACCATATATTTT. This sequence encodes CAWSVPGTGSGNTIYF. This rearrangement joins TRBV30 to TRBJ1-3; 9 bases are a match to TRBD1. V was clipped by 0 bases and J by 4 bases; unmatched bases: 7. The CDR3 consists of 16 residues. Germline CDR1 is GTSNPN and CDR2 is SVGIG (reference sequence).

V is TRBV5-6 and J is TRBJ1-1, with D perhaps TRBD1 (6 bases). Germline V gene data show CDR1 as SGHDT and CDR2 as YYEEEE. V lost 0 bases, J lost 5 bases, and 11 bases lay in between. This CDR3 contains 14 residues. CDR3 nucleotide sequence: TGTGCCAGCAGCTTGGCCGAGGGGGTTACTGAAGCTTTCTTT. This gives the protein CASSLAEGVTEAFF.

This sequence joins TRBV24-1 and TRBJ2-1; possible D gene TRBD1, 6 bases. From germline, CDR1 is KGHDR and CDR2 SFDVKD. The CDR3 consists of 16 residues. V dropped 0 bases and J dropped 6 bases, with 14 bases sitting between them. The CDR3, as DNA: TGTGCCACCAGTGATTTGCACCGGACAGCCTTCAATGAGCAGTTCTTC. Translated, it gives CATSDLHRTAFNEQFF.

The CDR3 region has the DNA TGTGCCAGCAGTTACTCGACTAGCGGGAGCTACGAGCAGTACTTC. Translation: CASSYSTSGSYEQYF. This sequence joins TRBV6-2 or TRBV6-3 and TRBJ2-7; TRBD2 matches 12 bases. In germline, CDR1 is MNHEY, CDR2 SVGEGT. The CDR3 has 15 amino acids. V gave up 0 bases and J gave up 3 bases; unmatched junction bases: 0.

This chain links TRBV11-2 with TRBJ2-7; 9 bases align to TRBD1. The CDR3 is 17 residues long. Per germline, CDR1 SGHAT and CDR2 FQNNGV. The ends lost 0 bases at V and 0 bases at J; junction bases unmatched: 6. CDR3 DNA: TGTGCCAGCAGCTTAGATCGGACAGGGGCGAGCTCCTACGAGCAGTACTTC. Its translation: CASSLDRTGASSYEQYF.

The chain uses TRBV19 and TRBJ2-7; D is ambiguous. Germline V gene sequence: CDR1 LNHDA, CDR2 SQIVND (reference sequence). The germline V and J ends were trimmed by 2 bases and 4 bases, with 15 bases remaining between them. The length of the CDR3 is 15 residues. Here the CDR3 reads CASSISLSSEYEQYF. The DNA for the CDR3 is TGTGCCAGTAGTATAAGTCTGTCTTCCGAGTACGAGCAGTACTTC.